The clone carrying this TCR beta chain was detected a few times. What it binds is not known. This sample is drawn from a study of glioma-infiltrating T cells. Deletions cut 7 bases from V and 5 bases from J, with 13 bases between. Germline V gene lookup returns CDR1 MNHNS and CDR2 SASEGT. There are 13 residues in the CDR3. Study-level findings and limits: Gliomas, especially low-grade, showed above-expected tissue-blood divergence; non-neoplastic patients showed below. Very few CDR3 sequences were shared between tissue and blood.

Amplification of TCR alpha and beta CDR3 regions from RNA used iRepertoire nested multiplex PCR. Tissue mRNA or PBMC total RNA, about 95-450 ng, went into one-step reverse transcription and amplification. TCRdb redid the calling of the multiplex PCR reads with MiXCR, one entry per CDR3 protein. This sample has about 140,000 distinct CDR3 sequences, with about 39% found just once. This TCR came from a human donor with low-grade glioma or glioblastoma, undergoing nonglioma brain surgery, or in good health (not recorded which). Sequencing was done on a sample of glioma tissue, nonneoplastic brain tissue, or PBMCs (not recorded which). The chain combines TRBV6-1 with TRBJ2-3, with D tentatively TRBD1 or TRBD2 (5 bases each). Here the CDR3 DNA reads TGTGCCAGCAAGTTTATGGGGGTAGATACGCAGTATTTT. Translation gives CASKFMGVDTQYF.